This TCR beta chain was sequenced in a study of blood T cell repertoires in COVID-19. Whole-study context: The United States, Italy and Spain supplied acute and convalescent COVID-19 samples. PBMCs, B-cell-depleted T cells, or T cells provided the cDNA or gDNA that made up the material.

In the original analysis: Amplification of reference gene primers was used by the study to estimate nucleated cell counts. Generated by immunoSEQ multiplex PCR, the TCRdb table keeps only in-frame clones and is missing some. V and J calls and clone size are given by that table; D and trimming were obtained from the DNA. This sample has 80,000 to 130,000 clones; roughly 92% occur once, and the top ten carry around 5.4%. Source material: peripheral blood. This sequence originates from a man in his 70s with acute or convalescent COVID-19.

CDR3 residues: CASSQGQRGTEAFF. The CDR3 bases are TGCGCCAGCAGCCAAGGACAGCGGGGCACTGAAGCTTTCTTT. The V gene is TRBV4-1, the J gene TRBJ1-1; a possible D gene is TRBD1 (5 bases). V dropped 1 base and J dropped 4 bases, with 10 bases sitting between them. The CDR3 has 14 amino acids. The germline V gene encodes CDR1 MGHRA and CDR2 YSYEKL.